The 15 T cell receptor beta chains presented below share a single source sample, sequenced in a study of T cells after yellow fever vaccination. TCRdb itself ran the 5' RACE reads through MiXCR, one entry per CDR3 protein. The sample includes approximately 110,000 distinct CDR3 sequences, approximately 8.4% of them seen just once. The specimen comprised CD8+ T cells sorted from PBMCs, sampled 45 days after the yellow fever booster vaccination. The receptors derive from a man under 40 who received the YFV17D yellow fever vaccine.

This clonotype has at least ten counts. The chain joins TRBV7-2 to TRBJ2-7; TRBD2 aligns across 8 bases. Germline V gene lookup returns CDR1 SGHTA and CDR2 FQGNSA. V was pared by 2 bases and J by 0 bases, with 3 bases of the junction left unmatched. The length of the CDR3 is 15 residues. CDR3 residues: CASSLYGTSSYEQYF. CDR3 bases: TGTGCCAGCAGCTTATATGGGACTAGCTCCTACGAGCAGTACTTC.

Ten or more counts support this clonotype. The genes are TRBV10-2 and TRBJ2-7; D might be TRBD1 or TRBD2, each matching 5 bases. This CDR3 is built from 15 residues. The V gene's germline CDR1 is WSHSY and CDR2 SAAADI. The V gene lost 6 bases and the J gene lost 0 bases, with 15 bases spanning the gap. The CDR3: CASRARAGGSYEQYF. The CDR3 DNA reads as TGCGCCAGCAGGGCCCGGGCTGGGGGCTCCTACGAGCAGTACTTC.

Many counts were recorded for this clonotype. V gene TRBV7-2 combines with J gene TRBJ2-3; no definite D call. This CDR3 region has 14 residues. V lost 6 bases and J lost 6, with 16 bases in between. Germline V CDR1 and CDR2: SGHTA, FQGNSA. The CDR3 bases are TGTGCCAGCAGTAAACTGGAGATTCCGGATACGCAGTATTTT. The encoded protein is CASSKLEIPDTQYF.

In this sample, this clonotype turned up many times. This chain connects TRBV7-9 to TRBJ2-3; D unclear. The V gene's germline CDR1 is SEHNR and CDR2 FQNEAQ (reference sequence). Trimming shortened V by 3 bases and J by 6 bases, and 1 base separated the two germline ends. This CDR3 spans 10 amino acids. The CDR3 spells CASSLDTQYF. CDR3 in DNA: TGTGCCAGCAGCTTGGATACGCAGTATTTT. Using reference TRBV7-9 and TRBJ2-3 for the parts outside the CDR3, the full variable domain is DTGVSQNPRHKITKRGQNVTFRCDPISEHNRLYWYRQTLGQGPEFLTYFQNEAQLEKSRLLSDRFSAERPKGSFSTLEIQRTEQGDSAMYLCASSLDTQYFGPGTRLTVL.

The table lists this clonotype with many counts. The gene calls are TRBV20-1 and TRBJ1-4; D unresolved. The CDR3 is 12 residues long. Germline CDR1 and CDR2: DFQATT and SNEGSKA (reference sequence). Trimming removed 6 bases from V and 14 bases from J, with 19 bases in between. The CDR3 sequence is CSATPPGPDLFF. The CDR3, as DNA: TGCAGTGCCACCCCCCCCGGGCCGGACCTGTTTTTT.

The chain uses TRBV7-9 and TRBJ2-4; the D gene could be TRBD1 or TRBD2 (5 bases each). CDR3 length: 16 residues. Germline CDR1 reads SEHNR; CDR2 reads FQNEAQ (reference sequence). Trimming left V 4 bases short and J 4 bases short, with 17 bases between. The CDR3 nucleotides are TGTGCCAGCAGCTCACCGTTGGGGGATCGGAAAAACATTCAGTACTTC. It is translated as CASSSPLGDRKNIQYF.

This clonotype showed up many times. This chain's CDR3 is CATSRQTGWAKDGYTF. The DNA of the CDR3 is TGTGCCACCAGCAGGCAGACAGGGTGGGCCAAGGATGGCTACACCTTC. V and J are TRBV15 and TRBJ1-2, with 7 bases that match TRBD1. V trimming: 3 bases; J trimming: 6 bases; junction bases outside the gene matches: 13. This CDR3 has 16 amino acids. The germline V gene has CDR1 LNHNV and CDR2 YYDKDF (reference sequence). The whole variable domain, remainder taken from reference TRBV15 and TRBJ1-2, is DAMVIQNPRYQVTQFGKPVTLSCSQTLNHNVMYWYQQKSSQAPKLLFHYYDKDFNNEADTPDNFQSRRPNTSFCFLDIRSPGLGDTAMYLCATSRQTGWAKDGYTFGSGTRLTVV.

This clonotype turned up a few times. This rearrangement joins TRBV4-3 to TRBJ2-1; 12 nucleotides match TRBD2. Germline trimming cut 0 bases from V and 7 bases from J; bases unmatched to any gene: 4. The germline V gene encodes CDR1 LGHNA and CDR2 YSLEER. This CDR3 contains 16 residues. CDR3 bases: TGCGCCAGCAGCCAAGATGGTGGGACTAGCGGGAATGAGCAGTTCTTC. Its translation is CASSQDGGTSGNEQFF.

This clonotype was recorded many times. The chain links TRBV7-9 to TRBJ2-7; TRBD1 matches 11 bases. Germline V CDR1 and CDR2: SEHNR, FQNEAQ (reference sequence). CDR3 length: 15 residues. Unmatched junction bases numbered 8, after V lost 5 bases and J lost 5 bases. CDR3 residues: CASSPRDRGVHEQYF. The CDR3 DNA follows: TGTGCCAGCAGCCCGCGGGACAGGGGGGTCCACGAGCAGTACTTC.

This clonotype was counted ten times or more. The chain uses TRBV20-1 and TRBJ2-2; 8 nucleotides match TRBD2. CDR1 and CDR2 from the germline V gene are DFQATT and SNEGSKA (reference sequence). J gave up 5 bases and V 5 bases, and 4 bases lay outside the gene matches. The CDR3 contains 13 residues. Here the CDR3 reads CSADSGTTGELFF. CDR3 bases: TGCAGTGCTGATAGCGGGACGACCGGGGAGCTGTTTTTT.

This clonotype showed up many times. The J gene is TRBJ2-2, the V gene TRBV7-9; D gene uncertain. The CDR3 loop spans 12 amino acids. The V end was cut by 5 bases, the J end by 4 bases, with 5 bases between. Germline values: CDR1 SEHNR, CDR2 FQNEAQ (reference sequence). CDR3 DNA: TGTGCCAGCAGCCCTCTCACCGGGGAGCTGTTTTTT. This sequence encodes CASSPLTGELFF.

The table lists this clonotype with many counts. The rearrangement uses TRBV29-1 and TRBJ2-3, with 12 bases lining up with TRBD2. Trimming cost V 4 bases and J 13 bases; bases outside gene matches: 6. The CDR3 has 12 residues. Per the germline V gene, CDR1 is SQVTM and CDR2 is ANQGSEA. CDR3 DNA: TGCAGCGTTGTTACTAGCGGGAGGTTCGAGTATTTT. This encodes CSVVTSGRFEYF.

This clonotype occurred many times. J is TRBJ2-7 and V is TRBV27; 7 bases align to TRBD2. The germline gives CDR1 MNHEY, CDR2 SMNVEV (reference sequence). J gave up 5 bases and V 4 bases, and 5 bases lay outside the gene matches. This CDR3 is 13 amino acids long. The CDR3 DNA sequence: TGTGCCAGCAGTTGGGGGGGAGTGAACGAGCAGTACTTC. This codes for CASSWGGVNEQYF.

At least ten counts were recorded for this clonotype. The CDR3 DNA follows: TGTGCCAGCAGCCAGTCCCAGGTGGCGACCCGGGACAATGAGCAGTTCTTC. Its protein is CASSQSQVATRDNEQFF. This sequence joins TRBV14 and TRBJ2-1, with D unresolved. The CDR3 runs 17 residues. V gave up 3 bases and J gave up 5 bases, with 20 bases separating them. Germline CDR1 SGHDN, CDR2 FVKESK.

The CDR3 here is CASSQDSLGSADTQYF. The CDR3 nucleotides read TGTGCCAGCAGCCAAGACTCTCTGGGGAGTGCAGATACGCAGTATTTT. The rearrangement joins TRBV3-1 to TRBJ2-3; a weak D match, TRBD2 (5 bases). The CDR3 loop spans 16 amino acids. V was cut by 0 bases and J by 4 bases, with 14 bases left in between. Germline V gene data show CDR1 as LGHDT and CDR2 as YNNKEL (reference sequence).